This T cell receptor (beta chain) comes out of a study of shared clonotypes between healthy human individuals. The wider study: Ranging from 18 to 49 in age, donors were a couple of women and three men.

CD45RO-negative, CCR7-positively selected cells formed the naive CD8 fraction, excluding terminally differentiated effector memory CD45RA+ cells. Recent vaccinations or acute infections were absent in the healthy HIV-negative adult donors. The table came from immunoSEQ multiplex PCR; TCRdb's copy has only in-frame clones and leaves some out. The table shows about 2 million clones, with approximately 94% occurring only once. There are 13 residues in the CDR3. With 4 bases removed from V and 6 bases from J, the gap between germline ends came to 13 bases. Germline V gene sequence: CDR1 SGHDT, CDR2 YYEEEE.

Sequencing was carried out using naive CD8+ T cells sorted from blood. The TCR originated in a man between 18 and 29 years old in good health. The chain carries TRBV5-6 and TRBJ1-2, with D perhaps matching TRBD1 (6 bases). The CDR3 region has the DNA TGTGCCAGCAGCCTCGGGGGCGGGAATGGCTACACCTTC. Translation gives CASSLGGGNGYTF.